This entry features one T cell receptor beta chain sequence. What it binds is unknown. The PCR contained 60 Vbeta and 13 Jbeta primers. In the original analysis: An analysis performed later counted 70 million to 90 million unique TCR beta chains (around 11 million of them shared). Repertoires were generated with immunoSEQ multiplex PCR, while TCRdb's copy carries only in-frame clones and drops some. V and J calls and clone size are as listed in that table; D and trimming were resolved from the DNA. The sample has 70,000 to 75,000 clones, and its top ten clones hold 3.8%. This entry belongs to a study of cytomegalovirus exposure and HLA in healthy donors. Germline trimming cut 0 bases from V and 2 bases from J; bases unmatched to any gene: 0. Germline V lookup: CDR1 SGHRS, CDR2 YFSETQ. This CDR3 region has 16 residues. Findings and limits, study-wide: Data from an earlier analysis indicated that most TCR beta V segments were productive either about 90% or about 30% of the time. It was likely that a cluster of highly shared sequence variants was a sequencing artifact.

This chain uses TRBV5-1 with TRBJ2-5; 14 nucleotides match TRBD2. Input material: PBMCs. This TCR derives from a female donor in good health and CMV-seropositive. The CDR3 sequence is CASSLGLAGGQETQYF. CDR3 sequence (DNA): TGCGCCAGCAGCTTGGGACTAGCGGGGGGGCAAGAGACCCAGTACTTC.